Listed below are T cell receptor beta chains from one sample, sequenced in a study of T cells in Graves' hyperthyroidism and ophthalmopathy. TCRdb re-called the multiplex PCR reads with MiXCR, one entry per CDR3 protein. The data hold 550,000 to 650,000 distinct CDR3 sequences, with about 14% observed a single time. The sequencing input was blood. These receptors all come from a middle-aged woman with Graves' hyperthyroidism. Each CDR3 is given with its conserved first and last residue. The order of the fields is clone size, D gene, J gene, V gene, CDR3 protein, CDR3 DNA. The D gene is left open where the match is weak. The size entry is marked missing in some rows and otherwise reads once, few, many or a size class.

abundance: NA; d_gene: NA; j_gene: TRBJ2-2; v_gene: TRBV27; CDR3aa: CASTFSVVAAGNTGELFF; CDR3nt: TGTGCCAGCACCTTTAGTGTAGTGGCGGCAGGCAACACCGGGGAGCTGTTTTTT
abundance: many; d_gene: NA; j_gene: TRBJ2-5; v_gene: TRBV6-1; CDR3aa: CASSVYRETQYF; CDR3nt: TGTGCCAGCAGTGTATATCGCGAGACCCAGTACTTC
abundance: few; d_gene: TRBD2; j_gene: TRBJ2-5; v_gene: TRBV29-1; CDR3aa: CSVGSLAESQYF; CDR3nt: TGCAGCGTTGGTTCACTAGCGGAATCACAGTACTTC
abundance: many; d_gene: TRBD1; j_gene: TRBJ2-2; v_gene: TRBV7-2; CDR3aa: CASSNRGRNTGELFF; CDR3nt: TGTGCCAGCAGCAACAGGGGGCGAAACACCGGGGAGCTGTTTTTT
abundance: few; d_gene: NA; j_gene: TRBJ1-3; v_gene: TRBV20-1; CDR3aa: CSARDSTHSGNTIYF; CDR3nt: TGCAGTGCTAGAGATAGTACTCACTCTGGAAACACCATATATTTT
abundance: few; d_gene: NA; j_gene: TRBJ2-3; v_gene: TRBV6-2/TRBV6-3; CDR3aa: CASSYSTRNPGSSTDTQYF; CDR3nt: TGTGCCAGCAGTTACTCGACCAGGAACCCGGGGAGCAGCACAGATACGCAGTATTTT
abundance: many; d_gene: NA; j_gene: TRBJ2-1; v_gene: TRBV20-1; CDR3aa: CSARAANSYNEQFF; CDR3nt: TGCAGTGCACGAGCGGCTAACTCCTACAATGAGCAGTTCTTC
abundance: many; d_gene: TRBD2; j_gene: TRBJ2-3; v_gene: TRBV18; CDR3aa: CASSQAGGPFTDTQYF; CDR3nt: TGTGCCAGCTCTCAAGCGGGAGGGCCCTTCACAGATACGCAGTATTTT
abundance: few; d_gene: NA; j_gene: TRBJ2-5; v_gene: TRBV29-1; CDR3aa: CSVEDQVEETQYF; CDR3nt: TGCAGCGTTGAAGATCAGGTCGAAGAGACCCAGTACTTC
abundance: many; d_gene: NA; j_gene: TRBJ1-6; v_gene: TRBV2; CDR3aa: CASRSGNVNSPLHF; CDR3nt: TGTGCCAGCAGATCGGGGAATGTCAATTCACCCCTCCACTTT
abundance: many; d_gene: NA; j_gene: TRBJ2-2; v_gene: TRBV3-1; CDR3aa: CASSRSGNTGELFF; CDR3nt: TGTGCCAGCAGCCGTAGCGGGAACACCGGGGAGCTGTTTTTT
abundance: NA; d_gene: TRBD1; j_gene: TRBJ1-4; v_gene: TRBV4-1; CDR3aa: CAGRKDRDIRSEKLFF; CDR3nt: TGCGCCGGCAGGAAAGACAGGGACATAAGAAGTGAAAAACTGTTTTTT
abundance: few; d_gene: TRBD2; j_gene: TRBJ2-7; v_gene: TRBV5-4; CDR3aa: CASSLSAGAGYEQYF; CDR3nt: TGTGCCAGCAGCTTGAGTGCGGGAGCGGGCTACGAGCAGTACTTC
abundance: NA; d_gene: NA; j_gene: TRBJ1-1; v_gene: TRBV19; CDR3aa: CASVPQGTFGTEAFF; CDR3nt: TGTGCCAGTGTCCCTCAGGGGACGTTTGGGACTGAAGCTTTCTTT
abundance: many; d_gene: NA; j_gene: TRBJ1-6; v_gene: TRBV5-1; CDR3aa: CASSSDGVRTNSPLHF; CDR3nt: TGCGCCAGCAGCTCGGACGGGGTCCGGACGAATTCACCCCTCCACTTT
abundance: many; d_gene: TRBD1; j_gene: TRBJ2-1; v_gene: TRBV9; CDR3aa: CASSVIGGIGAERRNEQFF; CDR3nt: TGTGCCAGCAGCGTAATAGGGGGCATCGGTGCCGAGAGGCGCAATGAGCAGTTCTTC
abundance: many; d_gene: NA; j_gene: TRBJ2-1; v_gene: TRBV11-2; CDR3aa: CASSFLEYGGSSYNEQFF; CDR3nt: TGTGCCAGCAGCTTTCTGGAGTACGGGGGTAGCTCCTACAATGAGCAGTTCTTC
abundance: few; d_gene: NA; j_gene: TRBJ2-7; v_gene: TRBV19; CDR3aa: CASSRTGTSNEQYF; CDR3nt: TGTGCCAGTAGTAGAACCGGGACTTCGAACGAGCAGTACTTC
abundance: NA; d_gene: TRBD2; j_gene: TRBJ2-1; v_gene: TRBV11-3; CDR3aa: CASSLDYGTSGSGDYNEQFF; CDR3nt: TGTGCCAGCAGCTTAGACTACGGGACTAGCGGGAGTGGTGACTACAATGAGCAGTTCTTC
abundance: few; d_gene: NA; j_gene: TRBJ2-5; v_gene: TRBV28; CDR3aa: CASSSQQVYQETQYF; CDR3nt: TGTGCCAGCAGTTCCCAACAGGTCTACCAAGAGACCCAGTACTTC
abundance: many; d_gene: NA; j_gene: TRBJ2-3; v_gene: TRBV7-2; CDR3aa: CASSLGDFTDTQYF; CDR3nt: TGTGCCAGCAGCCTAGGGGACTTCACAGATACGCAGTATTTT
abundance: many; d_gene: NA; j_gene: TRBJ1-1; v_gene: TRBV28; CDR3aa: CASSWQMNIEAFF; CDR3nt: TGTGCCAGCAGTTGGCAAATGAACATTGAAGCTTTCTTT
abundance: NA; d_gene: NA; j_gene: TRBJ1-6; v_gene: TRBV27; CDR3aa: CASSLTLPNNSPLHF; CDR3nt: TGTGCCAGCAGTTTGACTTTGCCCAATAATTCACCCCTCCACTTT
abundance: few; d_gene: NA; j_gene: TRBJ2-5; v_gene: TRBV5-1; CDR3aa: CASSLALSGGEIQETQYF; CDR3nt: TGCGCCAGCAGCTTGGCCTTATCTGGCGGGGAGATCCAAGAGACCCAGTACTTC
abundance: few; d_gene: TRBD2; j_gene: TRBJ2-2; v_gene: TRBV7-3; CDR3aa: CASSLTSGSWNTGELFF; CDR3nt: TGTGCCAGCAGCTTGACTAGCGGGAGTTGGAACACCGGGGAGCTGTTTTTT
abundance: many; d_gene: NA; j_gene: TRBJ2-3; v_gene: TRBV7-3; CDR3aa: CASSSNSADTQYF; CDR3nt: TGTGCCAGCAGCTCCAATAGCGCAGATACGCAGTATTTT
abundance: many; d_gene: NA; j_gene: TRBJ2-3; v_gene: TRBV4-1; CDR3aa: CASSQDGYTQYF; CDR3nt: TGCGCCAGCAGCCAAGATGGGTACACGCAGTATTTT
abundance: few; d_gene: NA; j_gene: TRBJ2-7; v_gene: TRBV20-1; CDR3aa: CSAREPGRPYEQYF; CDR3nt: TGCAGTGCTAGAGAACCAGGGCGCCCCTACGAGCAGTACTTC
abundance: many; d_gene: TRBD1; j_gene: TRBJ1-6; v_gene: TRBV12-3/TRBV12-4; CDR3aa: CASSRGQGNNSPLHF; CDR3nt: TGTGCCAGCAGCCGAGGACAGGGAAACAATTCACCCCTCCACTTT
abundance: NA; d_gene: TRBD1; j_gene: TRBJ1-1; v_gene: TRBV19; CDR3aa: CASGDRLYTEAFF; CDR3nt: TGTGCCAGTGGGGACAGATTGTACACTGAAGCTTTCTTT
abundance: many; d_gene: NA; j_gene: TRBJ2-7; v_gene: TRBV28; CDR3aa: CASRLHGPYEQYF; CDR3nt: TGTGCCAGCAGATTACATGGTCCCTACGAGCAGTACTTC
abundance: many; d_gene: NA; j_gene: TRBJ2-5; v_gene: TRBV24-1; CDR3aa: CATSDSDGSWGETQYF; CDR3nt: TGTGCCACCAGTGATTCGGATGGGAGTTGGGGCGAGACCCAGTACTTC
abundance: NA; d_gene: TRBD2; j_gene: TRBJ2-4; v_gene: TRBV7-2; CDR3aa: CASSLRGQATSGRAKNIQYF; CDR3nt: TGTGCCAGCAGCTTAAGGGGACAAGCAACTAGCGGGAGAGCCAAAAACATTCAGTACTTC
abundance: many; d_gene: TRBD1; j_gene: TRBJ1-4; v_gene: TRBV5-1; CDR3aa: CASSLAGGQHNEKLFF; CDR3nt: TGCGCCAGCAGCTTGGCCGGGGGACAGCATAATGAAAAACTGTTTTTT
abundance: NA; d_gene: NA; j_gene: TRBJ1-5; v_gene: TRBV3-1; CDR3aa: CASSPTGLYQPQHF; CDR3nt: TGTGCCAGCAGCCCAACAGGGTTATATCAGCCCCAGCATTTT
abundance: many; d_gene: TRBD1; j_gene: TRBJ2-7; v_gene: TRBV6-1; CDR3aa: CASSVQGAREQYF; CDR3nt: TGTGCCAGCAGTGTGCAGGGGGCCCGCGAGCAGTACTTC
abundance: few; d_gene: NA; j_gene: TRBJ2-7; v_gene: TRBV6-1; CDR3aa: CASKLGASYEQYF; CDR3nt: TGTGCCAGCAAGCTTGGGGCATCCTACGAGCAGTACTTC
abundance: many; d_gene: NA; j_gene: TRBJ2-1; v_gene: TRBV6-1; CDR3aa: CASSPGKIYEQFF; CDR3nt: TGTGCCAGCAGTCCAGGGAAAATATATGAGCAGTTCTTC